This TCR beta chain was profiled in a study of blood T cell repertoires in COVID-19. Study at large: Specimens from acute and convalescent COVID-19 originated in the United States, Italy and Spain.

Measured with immunoSEQ multiplex PCR; TCRdb has only the in-frame clones, and not every one. This table holds 90,000 to 100,000 clones, roughly 72% found once. A single count supports this clone. The trim removed 0 bases at V and 7 bases at J, leaving 3 bases unmatched. CDR1 and CDR2 from the germline V gene are MNHEY and SVGAGI. The CDR3 has 15 amino acids. The TCR comes from a woman aged 55-69 years in a cohort sampled during active or convalescent COVID-19. The chain carries TRBV6-5 and TRBJ1-6; the match to TRBD1 covers 7 bases. The sample taken for sequencing was peripheral blood. CDR3 region: CASSYSGTVNSPLHF. The CDR3 DNA reads as TGTGCCAGCAGTTACTCCGGGACAGTGAATTCACCCCTCCACTTT.